Given below is one T cell receptor beta chain in context. Its specificity is unknown. This sample is drawn from a study of T-cell memory formation after mild COVID-19. Overall study: Across donors, TCR clusters were largely donor specific.

Study-level results: Contracting CD4+ clones lay largely in CM and EM, with CD8+ ones residing in EMRA. Pre-infection memory contained some responding clones, which suggested that cross-reactive memory had joined.

The CDR3 is made up of 13 amino acids. Looked up from germline, CDR1 is MDHEN and CDR2 is SYDVKM. Trimming stripped 5 bases from V and 9 bases from J, with 15 bases between. TCRdb redid the calling of the 5' RACE reads with MiXCR, one entry per CDR3 protein. The table shows about 470,000 distinct CDR3 sequences, with around a quarter occurring only once. The sample was PBMCs or a T cell subset sorted from them (not recorded which). This receptor was taken from an adult woman who had mild COVID-19 (a few samples of this study predate the infection). Cell type and time point are not known. V gene TRBV28 combines with J gene TRBJ2-3, with D tentatively TRBD1 (6 bases). This CDR3 reads CASSPSTGPTQYF. The CDR3 DNA is TGTGCCAGCAGTCCATCGACAGGTCCCACGCAGTATTTT.